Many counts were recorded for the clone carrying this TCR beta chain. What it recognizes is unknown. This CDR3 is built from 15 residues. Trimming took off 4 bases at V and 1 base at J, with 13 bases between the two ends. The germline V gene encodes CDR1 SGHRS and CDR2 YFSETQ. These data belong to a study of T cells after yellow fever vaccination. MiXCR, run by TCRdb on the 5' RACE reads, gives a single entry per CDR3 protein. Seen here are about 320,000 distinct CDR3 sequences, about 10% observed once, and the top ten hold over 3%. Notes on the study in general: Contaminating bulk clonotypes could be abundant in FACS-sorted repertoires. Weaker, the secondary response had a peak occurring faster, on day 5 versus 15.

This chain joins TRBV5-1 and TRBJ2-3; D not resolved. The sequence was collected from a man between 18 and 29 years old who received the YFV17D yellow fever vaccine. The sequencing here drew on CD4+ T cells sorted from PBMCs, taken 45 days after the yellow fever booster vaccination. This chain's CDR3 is CASSNDGRGTDTQYF. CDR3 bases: TGCGCCAGCAGCAACGACGGGCGCGGCACAGATACGCAGTATTTT.